The 25 T cell receptor beta chains below come from one sample, sequenced in a study of shared clonotypes between healthy human individuals. Repertoires were generated with immunoSEQ multiplex PCR, while TCRdb's copy carries only in-frame clones and drops some. The sample shows about 2.4 million clones, 85% to 95% of them seen only once. The sequenced sample consisted of naive CD4+ T cells sorted from blood. Stated subset: CD45RA+ positively selected. The source of these receptors is a man younger than 35 in good health.

With regard to this clone: Different DNA sequences within this sample yield the same CDR3. The V gene is TRBV27, the J gene TRBJ1-6; D is ambiguous. The V gene lost 2 bases and the J gene lost 7 bases, with 9 bases spanning the gap. The CDR3 is 14 amino acids. CDR1 is MNHEY, CDR2 SMNVEV, per germline (reference sequence). The CDR3 DNA reads TGTGCCAGCAGTTTAGGGCAGAGGAATTCACCCCTCCACTTT. Protein: CASSLGQRNSPLHF.

The CDR3 DNA reads as TGTGCCAGCAGTGAGTCTCTAGCGGGAGAGACCCAGTACTTC. Its protein is CASSESLAGETQYF. The V call is TRBV6-1, the J call TRBJ2-5; 8 nucleotides align to TRBD2. V dropped 3 bases and J dropped 4; count of bases not matched to a gene: 4. Germline loops: CDR1 MNHNS, CDR2 SASEGT. There are 14 residues in the CDR3.

This chain uses TRBV4-1 with TRBJ2-1; D is unresolved. Trimming shortened V by 1 base and J by 0 bases, and 13 bases separated the two germline ends. Germline V gene data show CDR1 as MGHRA and CDR2 as YSYEKL. CDR3 length equals 17 residues. The CDR3 is CASSQVVQLISYNEQFF. The CDR3 nucleotides are TGCGCCAGCAGCCAAGTGGTACAGCTTATCTCCTACAATGAGCAGTTCTTC.

Note on this clone: This sample also contains other DNA sequences that code for the same CDR3. The chain has TRBV6-5 and TRBJ1-3; D gene ambiguous. Germline-derived CDR1 and CDR2 are MNHEY and SVGAGI. With 0 bases removed from V and 0 bases from J, the gap between germline ends came to 9 bases. The CDR3 contains 16 residues. This CDR3 reads CASSYSSRSSGNTIYF. In DNA form, the CDR3 reads TGTGCCAGCAGTTACTCGAGCCGGAGCTCTGGAAACACCATATATTTT.

The chain links TRBV6-1 to TRBJ1-5; no firm D call. This CDR3 comprises 14 residues. The germline V gene encodes CDR1 MNHNS and CDR2 SASEGT. Between the trimmed V and J ends, which lost 2 bases and 0 bases, there was a span of 5 bases. CDR3 region: CASSEIYSNQPQHF. For the CDR3, the DNA is TGTGCCAGCAGTGAAATATATAGCAATCAGCCCCAGCATTTT.

V usage is TRBV18 and J usage is TRBJ2-2; TRBD2 is a possible D gene (6 bases). Per germline, CDR1 KGHSH and CDR2 LQKENI. CDR3 length: 15 residues. Trimming shortened V by 3 bases and J by 5 bases, and 13 bases separated the two germline ends. CDR3 region: CASSPPGGATGELFF. For the CDR3, the DNA is TGTGCCAGCTCACCTCCAGGCGGGGCGACCGGGGAGCTGTTTTTT.

The chain couples TRBV5-1 to TRBJ2-5; 8 nucleotides match TRBD1. Per germline, CDR1 SGHRS and CDR2 YFSETQ. The CDR3 has 15 residues. The trim removed 3 bases at V and 5 bases at J, leaving 9 bases unmatched. In DNA form, the CDR3 reads TGCGCCAGCAGCTCCAACCCACAGGGGGTTGAGACCCAGTACTTC. This encodes CASSSNPQGVETQYF. Looking up the rest from reference TRBV5-1 and TRBJ2-5 gives the full variable domain: KAGVTQTPRYLIKTRGQQVTLSCSPISGHRSVSWYQQTPGQGLQFLFEYFSETQRNKGNFPGRFSGRQFSNSRSEMNVSTLELGDSALYLCASSSNPQGVETQYFGPGTRLLVL.

V usage is TRBV9 and J usage is TRBJ2-1; maybe TRBD1 (5 bases). With 0 bases removed from V and 4 bases from J, the gap between germline ends came to 11 bases. The CDR3 spans 15 residues. Germline V lookup: CDR1 SGDLS, CDR2 YYNGEE. The CDR3 region has the DNA TGTGCCAGCAGCGTAGTTAAGGGGAAGTACAATGAGCAGTTCTTC. The encoded protein is CASSVVKGKYNEQFF.

This clone was detected only once. The CDR3 is CASSSDRYAYEQYF. CDR3 coding DNA: TGTGCCAGCAGCTCAGACAGGTATGCGTACGAGCAGTACTTC. This rearrangement joins TRBV5-5 to TRBJ2-7, with D possibly TRBD1 on 6 matching bases. The CDR3 covers 14 residues. Trimming took off 3 bases at V and 4 bases at J, with 14 bases between the two ends. Germline V lookup: CDR1 SGHKS, CDR2 YYEKEE (reference sequence).

This clone was picked up one time. The CDR3 DNA follows: TGTGCCAGCAGTGGTCTGCTCCAGCGGGGGGCCATTCTCAATGAGCAGTTCTTC. Amino acids: CASSGLLQRGAILNEQFF. This chain joins TRBV6-1 and TRBJ2-1, with 9 bases fitting TRBD2. The CDR3 spans 18 residues. CDR1 is MNHNS and CDR2 is SASEGT in the germline V gene. Trimming removed 4 bases from V and 6 bases from J; junction bases left unmatched: 16.

This chain connects TRBV6-5 to TRBJ2-7; TRBD1 agrees at 8 bases. Germline trimming cut 0 bases from V and 2 bases from J; bases unmatched to any gene: 6. The CDR3 extends over 16 amino acids. CDR1 is MNHEY and CDR2 is SVGAGI in the germline V gene. CDR3 amino acids: CASSYSKVTGAYEQYF. Written as DNA, the CDR3 is TGTGCCAGCAGTTACTCGAAGGTGACAGGGGCCTACGAGCAGTACTTC.

In regard to this clone: Other DNA sequences from this sample encode an identical CDR3 as well. The V call is TRBV11-2, the J call TRBJ1-3; TRBD1 is a possible D gene (5 bases). Germline assignment: CDR1 SGHAT and CDR2 FQNNGV. This CDR3 has 14 residues. V was trimmed by 3 bases and J by 4 bases, leaving 10 bases between them. CDR3 region: CASSFLGEGNTIYF. Written as DNA, the CDR3 is TGTGCCAGCAGCTTTCTGGGGGAGGGAAACACCATATATTTT.

About this clone: The same CDR3 can be traced to other DNA sequences in this sample. This sequence joins TRBV7-2 and TRBJ2-6; D unclear. The germline CDR1 and CDR2 sequences are SGHTA and FQGNSA. The CDR3 sequence is 14 residues long. V lost 3 bases to trimming and J lost 0 bases, with 3 bases between them. The chain's CDR3 is CASSFNSGANVLTF. CDR3 DNA: TGTGCCAGCAGCTTTAACTCTGGGGCCAACGTCCTGACTTTC. Combining the CDR3 with reference TRBV7-2 and TRBJ2-6 gives the whole variable domain GAGVSQSPSNKVTEKGKDVELRCDPISGHTALYWYRQSLGQGLEFLIYFQGNSAPDKSGLPSDRFSAERTGGSVSTLTIQRTQQEDSAVYLCASSFNSGANVLTFGAGSRLTVL.

The chain employs TRBV18 and TRBJ2-7, with no clear D. V lost 8 bases to trimming and J lost 6 bases, with 23 bases between them. The length of the CDR3 is 15 residues. Germline V gene data show CDR1 as KGHSH and CDR2 as LQKENI. For the CDR3, the DNA is TGTGCCAGCACGCCTTATAGCTACGTACTGGCCGAGCAGTACTTC. Protein sequence: CASTPYSYVLAEQYF.

On this clone: Additional DNA sequences in this sample encode the identical CDR3. V gene TRBV7-2 combines with J gene TRBJ1-5, with D maybe TRBD1 (6 bases). Germline CDR1 and CDR2: SGHTA and FQGNSA. V dropped 5 bases and J dropped 2 bases, with 13 bases sitting between them. The length of the CDR3 is 15 residues. In nucleotides, the CDR3 is TGTGCCAGCAGCCCCGAGGGGGGGGGCAATCAGCCCCAGCATTTT. Protein: CASSPEGGGNQPQHF.

On this clone itself: This same CDR3 is encoded by further DNA sequences in the sample. This sequence joins TRBV2 and TRBJ1-1; D is undetermined. CDR3 length equals 11 residues. V lost 5 bases to trimming and J lost 4 bases, with 5 bases between them. Germline V gene sequence: CDR1 SNHLY, CDR2 FYNNEI. CDR3 DNA: TGTGCCAGCAGTTTGGGCACTGAAGCTTTCTTT. Translating gives CASSLGTEAFF.

The rearrangement links TRBV11-2 to TRBJ2-7; 12 bases fit TRBD2. Looked up from germline, CDR1 is SGHAT and CDR2 is FQNNGV. CDR3 length: 15 amino acids. J lost 4 bases, V lost 1 base, and 2 bases had no gene match. Here the CDR3 DNA reads TGTGCCAGCAGCTTAGTGACTAGCGGGGGTTACGAGCAGTACTTC. Translated, it gives CASSLVTSGGYEQYF.

V gene TRBV28 combines with J gene TRBJ1-5; TRBD1 aligns across 12 bases. V was clipped by 4 bases and J by 7 bases; unmatched bases: 11. This CDR3 has 17 amino acids. Germline V lookup: CDR1 MDHEN, CDR2 SYDVKM. CDR3 nucleotides: TGTGCCAGCAGTTCCTTCGGGGGGACAGGGGGCCAGCAGCCCCAGCATTTT. Translated, it gives CASSSFGGTGGQQPQHF.

This clone was observed a single time. The chain uses TRBV19 and TRBJ2-1; TRBD1 or TRBD2 may be the D gene (5 bases each). CDR1 and CDR2 (germline): LNHDA, SQIVND (reference sequence). The CDR3 has 16 amino acids. Trimming pared 0 bases from V and 5 bases from J, leaving 14 bases between. DNA of the CDR3: TGTGCCAGTAGTATAGATCGGGGCATGAGGAACAATGAGCAGTTCTTC. Its protein product is CASSIDRGMRNNEQFF.

This clone came up once. This chain connects TRBV28 to TRBJ1-1, with D possibly being TRBD1 (5 bases). This CDR3 region has 16 residues. The V and J ends lost 6 bases and 9 bases respectively, with 26 bases between them. CDR1 and CDR2 from the germline V gene are MDHEN and SYDVKM. CDR3 sequence (DNA): TGTGCCAGCAGCACTAGTATCCGGGCCAAGGGGACTCAAGCTTTCTTT. Translating it yields CASSTSIRAKGTQAFF. Variable domain in full (rest from reference TRBV28 and TRBJ1-1): DVKVTQSSRYLVKRTGEKVFLECVQDMDHENMFWYRQDPGLGLRLIYFSYDVKMKEKGDIPEGYSVSREKKERFSLILESASTNQTSMYLCASSTSIRAKGTQAFFGQGTRLTVV.

The chain uses TRBV6-1 and TRBJ2-6; D is undetermined. Per the germline V gene, CDR1 is MNHNS and CDR2 is SASEGT. This CDR3 spans 15 amino acids. V was cut by 6 bases and J by 2 bases, with 11 bases left in between. CDR3 DNA: TGTGCCAGCAGAGAGGCTGGAGCTGGGGCCAACGTCCTGACTTTC. Its protein is CASREAGAGANVLTF.

This clone was picked up one time. The chain recombines TRBV18 with TRBJ2-3; the D is unclear. The CDR3 spans 15 residues. V dropped 2 bases and J dropped 5 bases, with 14 bases sitting between them. Germline lookup yields CDR1 KGHSH and CDR2 LQKENI. In nucleotides, the CDR3 is TGTGCCAGCTCACCAAGTATTTTCCGAGGAGATACGCAGTATTTT. It is translated as CASSPSIFRGDTQYF.

This clone showed up just a few times. The gene calls are TRBV19 and TRBJ1-1, with D unclear. V dropped 1 base and J dropped 4 bases, with 10 bases sitting between them. The CDR3 sequence is 14 residues long. Per the germline V gene, CDR1 is LNHDA and CDR2 is SQIVND (reference sequence). Written as DNA, the CDR3 is TGTGCCAGTAGTATAGGGCGAGTGGTCACTGAAGCTTTCTTT. This gives the protein CASSIGRVVTEAFF.

Worth noting for this clone: Within the sample, other DNA sequences also encode this same CDR3. This rearrangement joins TRBV6-5 to TRBJ1-5; a possible D gene is TRBD1 (5 bases). Germline V gene lookup returns CDR1 MNHEY and CDR2 SVGAGI. CDR3 size: 15 residues. V lost 0 bases and J 1 base, leaving 7 bases between the germline ends. The CDR3 coding sequence is TGTGCCAGCAGTTACTCGTGGGGCAGCAATCAGCCCCAGCATTTT. Amino acids: CASSYSWGSNQPQHF.

The chain couples TRBV11-3 to TRBJ2-2; 10 nucleotides agree with TRBD1. Unmatched junction bases numbered 6, after V lost 5 bases and J lost 6 bases. CDR3 length: 15 residues. Looked up from germline, CDR1 is SGHNT and CDR2 is YENEEA. Here the CDR3 DNA reads TGTGCCAGCAGCCGAGGGACAGGGGTCCCCGGGGAGCTGTTTTTT. Its protein is CASSRGTGVPGELFF.